The following is a T cell receptor beta chain sequence with its context. Its antigen is still unknown. The assay was immunoSEQ multiplex PCR, and TCRdb's table has in-frame clones only and misses some. In the table there are nearly 90,000 clones, around four fifths of which are singletons. The data derive from a study of graft-versus-host responses after intestinal transplantation. Study information: The study gave all recipients anti-thymocyte globulin induction, then tacrolimus and steroids for 2 to 3 years. Whole-study results and caveats: Peak circulating GvH clone levels were associated with early post-transplant HvG declines.

Germline CDR1 MGHRA, CDR2 YSYEKL. The ends lost 0 bases at V and 11 bases at J; junction bases unmatched: 9. The CDR3 extends over 14 amino acids. J is TRBJ1-1 and V is TRBV4-1; 7 bases line up with TRBD1. The input for sequencing was unstimulated CD8+ T cells sorted from spleen or lymph node cells, taken before intestinal transplant. The TCR sequence derives from a human donor who received an intestinal transplant. CDR3 sequence (DNA): TGCGCCAGCAGCCAAGATGGGACAGACCCTTGGGCTTTCTTT. Residues: CASSQDGTDPWAFF.